The 5 T cell receptor beta chains in this list originate from one sample, sequenced in a study of metastatic and nonmetastatic thyroid tumors. Prior to thyroid surgery, none of the patients had received any treatment. TCRdb reprocessed the PCR reads using MiXCR. The sample carries tens of thousands of clones, 17% recorded once. Sequencing was carried out using tumor tissue. The receptors stem from a female donor with papillary thyroid cancer or a benign thyroid nodule (not recorded which). Some clones in this sample may be carry-over from other donors' samples.

In this sample, this clone turned up a few times. A read error is possible here, since a much larger clone lies one base away. Distinct nucleotide sequences in the sample also encode this CDR3. The chain carries TRBV7-6 and TRBJ2-1; 10 bases are shared with TRBD2. Germline loops: CDR1 SGHVS, CDR2 FNYEAQ. J gave up 6 bases and V 5 bases, and 10 bases lay outside the gene matches. The CDR3 runs 16 residues. The CDR3, as DNA: TGTGCCAGCAGCGCGCGACCTAGCGGGAGCGGCAATGAGCAGTTCTTC. Amino acid sequence: CASSARPSGSGNEQFF.

This clone appeared many times. The V gene is TRBV28, the J gene TRBJ1-2; D gene unclear. Deletions cut 6 bases from V and 0 bases from J, with 11 bases between. Germline assignment: CDR1 MDHEN and CDR2 SYDVKM. The CDR3 is made up of 14 amino acids. The CDR3 loop is CASRRSHTNYGYTF. CDR3 bases: TGTGCCAGCAGGCGTTCCCACACTAACTATGGCTACACCTTC.

This chain joins TRBV30 and TRBJ2-7; D gene uncertain. This CDR3 has 13 residues. V lost 5 bases, J lost 0 bases, and 11 bases lay in between. Germline V lookup: CDR1 GTSNPN, CDR2 SVGIG (reference sequence). The CDR3 spells CAWALGGSYEQYF. As DNA, the CDR3 is TGTGCCTGGGCGCTTGGCGGCTCCTACGAGCAGTACTTC.

This clone appeared many times. V usage is TRBV27 and J usage is TRBJ2-4; 9 bases match TRBD2. J was trimmed by 1 base and V by 4 bases; bases with no gene match: 5. This CDR3 is 16 amino acids long. Germline CDR1 MNHEY, CDR2 SMNVEV (reference sequence). The CDR3 sequence: CASSSLGLAAKNIQYF. Here the CDR3 DNA reads TGTGCCAGCAGTTCTTTAGGACTAGCGGCCAAAAACATTCAGTACTTC.

This clone turned up a few times. One end of the junction is discordant with germline, which a read error may explain. The chain uses TRBV24-1 and TRBJ1-2, with D perhaps TRBD1 (6 bases). This CDR3 contains 13 residues. The germline V gene has CDR1 KGHDR and CDR2 SFDVKD. The CDR3 protein is CATSDAGVVGYTF. The CDR3 bases are TGTGCCACCAGTGACGCAGGGGTCGTCGGCTATACCTTC.